The table lists the clone carrying this T cell receptor beta chain with many counts. An end of the junction does not agree with germline; a read error may underlie this. Germline assignment: CDR1 SSHAT and CDR2 FNYEAQ (reference sequence). This CDR3 spans 13 amino acids. Together with a sample-barcoded 5' primer, a J-beta primer mix was included in a second PCR lasting about 7 to 11 cycles. Each TCR beta cDNA got a 12-nucleotide random molecular identifier. TCRdb reanalysed the 5' RACE reads using MiXCR and keeps one entry per CDR3 protein. The sample shows about 800,000 distinct CDR3 sequences, roughly 25% of them seen only once. These data are taken from a study of blood T cells in healthy people across ages. Extraction of total RNA produced a minimum of 5 micrograms from each sample. This sample also appeared in a second study, on T cells of mothers and their children.

The chain is built from TRBV7-7 and TRBJ2-5, with unresolved D. This receptor was identified in a boy aged 5 to 17 in good health. Sequenced sample: blood. CDR3 DNA: TGTGCTAGCAGCTATTCCATCCAAGAGACCCAGTACTTC. Translation gives CASSYSIQETQYF.